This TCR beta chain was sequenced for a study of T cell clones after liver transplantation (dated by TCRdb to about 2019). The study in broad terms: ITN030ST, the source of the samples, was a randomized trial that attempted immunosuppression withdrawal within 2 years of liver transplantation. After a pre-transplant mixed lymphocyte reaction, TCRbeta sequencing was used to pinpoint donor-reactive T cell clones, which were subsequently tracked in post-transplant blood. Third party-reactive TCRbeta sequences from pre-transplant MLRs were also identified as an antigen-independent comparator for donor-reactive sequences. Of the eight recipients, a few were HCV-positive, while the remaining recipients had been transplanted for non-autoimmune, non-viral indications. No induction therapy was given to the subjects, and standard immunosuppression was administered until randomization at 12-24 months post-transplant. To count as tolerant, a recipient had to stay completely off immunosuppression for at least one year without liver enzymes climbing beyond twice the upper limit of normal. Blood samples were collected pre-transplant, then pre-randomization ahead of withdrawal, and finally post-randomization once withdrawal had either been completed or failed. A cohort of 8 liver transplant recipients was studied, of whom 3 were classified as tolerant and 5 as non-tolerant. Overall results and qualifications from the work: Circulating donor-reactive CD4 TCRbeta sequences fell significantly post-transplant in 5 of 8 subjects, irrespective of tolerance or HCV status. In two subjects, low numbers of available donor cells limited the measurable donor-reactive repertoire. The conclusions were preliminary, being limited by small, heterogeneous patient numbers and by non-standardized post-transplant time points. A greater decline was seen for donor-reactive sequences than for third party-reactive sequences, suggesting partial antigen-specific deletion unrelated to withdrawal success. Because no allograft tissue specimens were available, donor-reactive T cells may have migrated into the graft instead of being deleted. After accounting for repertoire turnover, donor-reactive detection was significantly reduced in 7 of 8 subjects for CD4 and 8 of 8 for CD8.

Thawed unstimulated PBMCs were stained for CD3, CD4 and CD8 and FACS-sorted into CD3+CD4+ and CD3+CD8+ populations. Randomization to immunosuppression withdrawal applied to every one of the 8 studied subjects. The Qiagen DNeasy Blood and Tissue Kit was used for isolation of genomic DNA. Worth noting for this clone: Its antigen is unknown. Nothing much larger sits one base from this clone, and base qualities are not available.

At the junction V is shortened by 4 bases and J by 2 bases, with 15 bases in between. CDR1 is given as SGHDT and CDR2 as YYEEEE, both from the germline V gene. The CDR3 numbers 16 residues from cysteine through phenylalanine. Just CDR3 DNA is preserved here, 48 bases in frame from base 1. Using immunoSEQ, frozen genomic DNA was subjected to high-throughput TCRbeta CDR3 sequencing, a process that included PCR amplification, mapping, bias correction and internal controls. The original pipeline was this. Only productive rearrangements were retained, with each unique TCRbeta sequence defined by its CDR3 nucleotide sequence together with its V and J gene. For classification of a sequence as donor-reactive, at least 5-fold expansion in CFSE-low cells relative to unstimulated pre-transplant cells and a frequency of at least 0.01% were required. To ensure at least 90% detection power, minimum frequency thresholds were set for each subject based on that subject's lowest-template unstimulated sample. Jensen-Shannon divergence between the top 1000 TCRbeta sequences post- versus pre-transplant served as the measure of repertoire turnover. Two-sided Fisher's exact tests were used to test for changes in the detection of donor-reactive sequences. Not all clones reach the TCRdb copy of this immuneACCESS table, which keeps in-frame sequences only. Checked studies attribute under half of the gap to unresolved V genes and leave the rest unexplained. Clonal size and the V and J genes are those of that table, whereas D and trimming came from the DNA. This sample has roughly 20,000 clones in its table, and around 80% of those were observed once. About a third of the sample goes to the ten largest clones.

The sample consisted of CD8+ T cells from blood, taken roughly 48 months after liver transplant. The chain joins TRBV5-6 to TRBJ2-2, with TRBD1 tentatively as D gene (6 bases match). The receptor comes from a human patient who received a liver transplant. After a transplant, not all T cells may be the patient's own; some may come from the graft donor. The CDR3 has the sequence CASSPALTGNTGELFF. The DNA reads TGTGCCAGCAGCCCCGCTTTGACAGGAAACACCGGGGAGCTGTTTTTT.